The 25 T cell receptor beta chains below come from one sample, sequenced in a study of shared clonotypes between healthy human individuals. TCRdb keeps only in-frame clones here, not all; method: immunoSEQ multiplex PCR. This sample has more than 2 million clones, with 85% to 95% found just once. Sequencing was performed on naive CD4+ T cells sorted from blood. The sample's subset: CD45RA+ positively selected. All receptors come from a man between 18 and 35 years old in good health.

With respect to this clone: The identical CDR3 is also encoded by other nucleotide sequences in the sample. V is TRBV30 and J is TRBJ1-5; the match to TRBD1 covers 9 bases. CDR1 and CDR2 from the germline V gene are GTSNPN and SVGIG (reference sequence). CDR3 size: 13 residues. With 5 bases clipped from V and 4 bases from J, the junction kept 3 bases outside the gene matches. The CDR3 is CAWAGQGNQPQHF. CDR3 DNA sequence: TGTGCCTGGGCCGGACAGGGGAATCAGCCCCAGCATTTT.

This clone was detected only once. The chain has TRBV5-1 and TRBJ1-1, with D perhaps matching TRBD1 (5 bases). Trimming took off 5 bases at V and 11 bases at J, with 22 bases between the two ends. This CDR3 is 14 amino acids long. Germline CDR1 and CDR2: SGHRS and YFSETQ. CDR3 in amino acids: CASSNGARSDKAFF. In nucleotides, the CDR3 is TGCGCCAGCAGTAACGGGGCAAGGTCGGATAAGGCTTTCTTT.

The V call is TRBV2, the J call TRBJ2-7, with TRBD2 matching 13 bases. Looked up from germline, CDR1 is SNHLY and CDR2 is FYNNEI. V shed 6 bases and J 1 base; nucleotides not matched to a gene: 6. CDR3 size: 16 residues. The CDR3 bases are TGTGCCAGCAGAAAGCAGACTAGCGGGGGGTCCTACGAGCAGTACTTC. Translated, it gives CASRKQTSGGSYEQYF.

V is TRBV30 and J is TRBJ2-3; 11 bases agree with TRBD2. This CDR3 is built from 14 residues. Germline V gives CDR1 GTSNPN, CDR2 SVGIG (reference sequence). The ends lost 4 bases at V and 3 bases at J; junction bases unmatched: 3. The CDR3 nucleotides read TGTGCCTGGATACTAGCGGGAGTAACAGATACGCAGTATTTT. Translated, it gives CAWILAGVTDTQYF.

This clone was seen once. With a much larger clone just one base away, this may be a read error. V and J are TRBV7-6 and TRBJ1-4; 10 bases line up with TRBD1. The length of the CDR3 is 15 residues. Looked up from germline, CDR1 is SGHVS and CDR2 is FNYEAQ. Germline trimming cut 1 base from V and 8 bases from J; bases unmatched to any gene: 4. CDR3 loop: CASSLGGQGNEKLFF. The CDR3 DNA sequence: TGTGCCAGCAGCTTAGGGGGACAGGGGAACGAAAAACTGTTTTTT.

This chain joins TRBV5-6 and TRBJ1-2, with D perhaps matching TRBD1 (6 bases). CDR1 is SGHDT, CDR2 YYEEEE, per germline. V lost 2 bases to trimming and J lost 3 bases, with 8 bases between them. The CDR3 spans 13 residues. The CDR3 region is CASSLPGDYGYTF. CDR3 nucleotides: TGTGCCAGCAGCTTACCAGGGGACTATGGCTACACCTTC.

CDR3 protein: CASSLTGNPGELFF. The CDR3 region has the DNA TGTGCCAGCAGCCTGACAGGAAATCCCGGGGAGCTGTTTTTT. The chain has TRBV5-6 and TRBJ2-2; D is perhaps TRBD1 (6 bases). The CDR3 is 14 residues long. V was trimmed by 4 bases and J by 6 bases, leaving 13 bases between them. The germline CDR1 and CDR2 sequences are SGHDT and YYEEEE.

The DNA of the CDR3 is TGTGCCAGCAGGCGGGACGGAATATACGAGCAGTACTTC. This sequence encodes CASRRDGIYEQYF. The chain carries TRBV6-1 and TRBJ2-7, with D perhaps TRBD2 (6 bases). CDR3 length: 13 amino acids. The V and J ends lost 6 bases and 4 bases respectively, with 13 bases between them. Looked up from germline, CDR1 is MNHNS and CDR2 is SASEGT.

The rearrangement uses TRBV6-5 and TRBJ1-2, with TRBD1 identical over 8 bases. The CDR3 is 14 residues long. The junction had 10 bases not matched to a gene; V was cut back by 4 bases and J by 9 bases. Per germline, CDR1 MNHEY and CDR2 SVGAGI. The CDR3 region is CASSSQGAKSSYTF. The CDR3 DNA follows: TGTGCCAGCAGTTCGCAGGGGGCGAAGAGTAGCTACACCTTC.

This rearrangement joins TRBV5-1 to TRBJ2-6; D not certain. The germline V gene has CDR1 SGHRS and CDR2 YFSETQ. CDR3 size: 13 residues. The germline V and J ends were trimmed by 5 bases and 4 bases, with 7 bases remaining between them. This chain's CDR3 is CASRVWGANVLTF. The CDR3 region has the DNA TGCGCCAGCAGGGTGTGGGGGGCCAACGTCCTGACTTTC.

The chain is built from TRBV5-1 and TRBJ1-3, with D possibly TRBD1 on 5 matching bases. The germline V gene has CDR1 SGHRS and CDR2 YFSETQ. The CDR3 is 17 amino acids. With 0 bases removed from V and 4 bases from J, the gap between germline ends came to 17 bases. CDR3 DNA sequence: TGCGCCAGCAGCTTGGAGGGGACCTCCTCAGGGGGAAACACCATATATTTT. Its protein product is CASSLEGTSSGGNTIYF.

The gene calls are TRBV5-1 and TRBJ1-2, with 7 bases that match TRBD1. The ends lost 4 bases at V and 8 bases at J; junction bases unmatched: 11. This CDR3 region has 14 residues. Germline CDR1 and CDR2: SGHRS and YFSETQ. CDR3 sequence: CASSSGQDVGGYTF. The CDR3 region has the DNA TGCGCCAGCAGCAGTGGACAGGACGTCGGAGGCTACACCTTC.

This clone was detected once. V is TRBV6-1 and J is TRBJ2-3, with 8 bases fitting TRBD2. The V segment lost 8 bases and the J segment 3 bases; nucleotides outside the gene matches: 10. The CDR3 sequence is 15 residues long. Germline V CDR1 and CDR2: MNHNS, SASEGT. The CDR3 sequence is CASSRGGVGTDTQYF. DNA of the CDR3: TGTGCCAGCTCCCGGGGGGGCGTCGGGACAGATACGCAGTATTTT.

V usage is TRBV7-2 and J usage is TRBJ2-2; tentatively, D is TRBD2 (5 bases). Germline V gives CDR1 SGHTA, CDR2 FQGNSA. The CDR3 length is 13 residues. The V end lost 1 base, the J end lost 8 bases, and 8 bases lay between the germline ends. The CDR3 DNA sequence: TGTGCCAGCAGCTTAGGAAGGACTGGGGAGCTGTTTTTT. Translation gives CASSLGRTGELFF.

The CDR3 region has the DNA TGCGCCAGCAGCCGGGACCAGAGCTCTGGAAACACCATATATTTT. This codes for CASSRDQSSGNTIYF. The chain is built from TRBV5-1 and TRBJ1-3; weak D call: TRBD1 (5 bases). This CDR3 region has 15 residues. Trimming stripped 4 bases from V and 0 bases from J, with 11 bases between. From germline, CDR1 is SGHRS and CDR2 YFSETQ. Variable domain in full (rest from reference TRBV5-1 and TRBJ1-3): KAGVTQTPRYLIKTRGQQVTLSCSPISGHRSVSWYQQTPGQGLQFLFEYFSETQRNKGNFPGRFSGRQFSNSRSEMNVSTLELGDSALYLCASSRDQSSGNTIYFGEGSWLTVV.

The chain has TRBV6-1 and TRBJ1-1; possible D gene TRBD1, 5 bases. In germline, CDR1 is MNHNS, CDR2 SASEGT. The CDR3 has 13 amino acids. With 4 bases removed from V and 3 bases from J, the gap between germline ends came to 9 bases. CDR3 nucleotides: TGTGCCAGCAGTGTCGGGGGGTACACTGAAGCTTTCTTT. It encodes CASSVGGYTEAFF.

This sequence joins TRBV15 and TRBJ2-1; 7 bases align to TRBD2. CDR1 LNHNV and CDR2 YYDKDF come from the germline V gene (reference sequence). With 0 bases clipped from V and 7 bases from J, the junction kept 9 bases outside the gene matches. The CDR3 has 16 amino acids. The DNA for the CDR3 is TGTGCCACCAGCAGAGATCGTGCTAGCGGAAATAATGAGCAGTTCTTC. Protein sequence: CATSRDRASGNNEQFF.

The chain uses TRBV18 and TRBJ1-6; D remains unclear. The CDR3 totals 15 residues. V gave up 3 bases and J gave up 0 bases, with 6 bases separating them. Germline loops: CDR1 KGHSH, CDR2 LQKENI. The DNA of the CDR3 is TGTGCCAGCTCACCGATGACCTCCTATAATTCACCCCTCCACTTT. Protein sequence: CASSPMTSYNSPLHF.

CDR3 sequence reads: CAVTRQSQSYEQYF. CDR3 nucleotide sequence: TGTGCCGTCACCCGGCAGAGCCAATCCTACGAGCAGTACTTC. V gene TRBV2 combines with J gene TRBJ2-7; D is ambiguous. V dropped 11 bases and J dropped 1 base, with 18 bases sitting between them. The CDR3 has 14 amino acids. Looked up from germline, CDR1 is SNHLY and CDR2 is FYNNEI.

This sequence joins TRBV18 and TRBJ2-7; no firm D call. Germline V gene sequence: CDR1 KGHSH, CDR2 LQKENI. The CDR3 is made up of 13 amino acids. Trimming stripped 3 bases from V and 3 bases from J, with 9 bases between. DNA of the CDR3: TGTGCCAGCTCACCCTCCCTCATCTACGAGCAGTACTTC. This gives the protein CASSPSLIYEQYF.

This clone was observed a handful of times. Other DNA sequences from this sample encode an identical CDR3 as well. The chain has TRBV7-2 and TRBJ1-1; no clear D. The V gene's germline CDR1 is SGHTA and CDR2 FQGNSA. CDR3 length equals 13 residues. Trimming took 1 base from V and 1 from J, leaving 4 bases between them. CDR3 in DNA: TGTGCCAGCAGCTTAGGACAGAACACTGAAGCTTTCTTT. Protein: CASSLGQNTEAFF. The whole variable domain, remainder taken from reference TRBV7-2 and TRBJ1-1, is GAGVSQSPSNKVTEKGKDVELRCDPISGHTALYWYRQSLGQGLEFLIYFQGNSAPDKSGLPSDRFSAERTGGSVSTLTIQRTQQEDSAVYLCASSLGQNTEAFFGQGTRLTVV.

The chain recombines TRBV5-8 with TRBJ1-2; 7 positions match TRBD1. CDR1 is SGHTS and CDR2 is YDEGEE in the germline V gene. The length of the CDR3 is 16 residues. Trimming removed 4 bases from V and 2 bases from J; junction bases left unmatched: 11. CDR3 in amino acids: CASSDTGTAINYGYTF. The CDR3 nucleotides read TGTGCCAGCAGCGATACCGGGACAGCGATCAACTATGGCTACACCTTC.

With respect to this clone: One end of the junction varies from germline; a read error may be responsible. The CDR3 here is CASSFDRILGTQHF. Written as DNA, the CDR3 is TGTGCCAGCAGTTTCGACAGAATATTAGGGACCCAGCACTTC. J is TRBJ2-5 and V is TRBV6-5, with D possibly being TRBD1 or TRBD2 (5 bases each). Germline CDR1 reads MNHEY; CDR2 reads SVGAGI. CDR3 length: 14 residues.

The V gene is TRBV7-2, the J gene TRBJ2-5; 12 nucleotides agree with TRBD2. The trim removed 5 bases at V and 5 bases at J, leaving 9 bases unmatched. CDR1 SGHTA and CDR2 FQGNSA come from the germline V gene. The CDR3 runs to 16 residues. The CDR3 here is CASSKRRLAGVETQYF. The CDR3 DNA reads TGTGCCAGCAGCAAGCGTCGACTAGCGGGAGTGGAGACCCAGTACTTC.

V gene TRBV28 combines with J gene TRBJ2-6; 8 positions match TRBD1. Trimming at V came to 6 bases and at J to 4 bases, leaving 11 bases not matched to a gene. CDR3 length equals 17 residues. CDR1 is MDHEN, CDR2 SYDVKM, per germline. CDR3 residues: CASSSGQGFGGANVLTF. DNA of the CDR3: TGTGCCAGCAGCTCTGGACAGGGCTTTGGAGGGGCCAACGTCCTGACTTTC. The whole variable domain, remainder taken from reference TRBV28 and TRBJ2-6, is DVKVTQSSRYLVKRTGEKVFLECVQDMDHENMFWYRQDPGLGLRLIYFSYDVKMKEKGDIPEGYSVSREKKERFSLILESASTNQTSMYLCASSSGQGFGGANVLTFGAGSRLTVL.